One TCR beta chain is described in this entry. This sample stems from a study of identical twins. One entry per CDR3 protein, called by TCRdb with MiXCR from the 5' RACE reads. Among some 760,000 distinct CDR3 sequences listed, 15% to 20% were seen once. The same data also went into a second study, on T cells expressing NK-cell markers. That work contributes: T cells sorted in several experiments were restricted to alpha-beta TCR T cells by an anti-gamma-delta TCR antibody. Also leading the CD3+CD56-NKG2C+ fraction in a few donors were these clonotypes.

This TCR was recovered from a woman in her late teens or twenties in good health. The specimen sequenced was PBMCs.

Written as DNA, the CDR3 is TGTGCCAGCAGCTCCTCGGCGGGGTCCTACGAGCAGTACTTC. It specifies CASSSSAGSYEQYF. V and J are TRBV9 and TRBJ2-7; D may be TRBD2 (6 bases). Looked up from germline, CDR1 is SGDLS and CDR2 is YYNGEE. V lost 4 bases to trimming and J lost 1 base, with 12 bases between them. The CDR3 contains 14 residues.